The present T cell receptor beta chain was sequenced within a study of T-cell reconstitution after alpha-beta-depleted transplantation in children. V lost 3 bases and J lost 2; bases outside the gene matches: 2. The CDR3 is 14 amino acids. CDR1 is LNHNV, CDR2 YYDKDF, per germline (reference sequence). During its preparation, the TCRbeta library received unique molecular identifiers. TCRdb called the PCR reads again in MiXCR, with one record for every CDR3 protein. The data hold some 240,000 distinct CDR3 sequences, with approximately 12% observed a single time. This clonotype showed up many times. The TCR was taken from a human donor who donated a stem cell graft to a child with acute lymphoblastic leukemia. This material consisted of PBMCs from the stem cell graft donor, taken from the stem cell graft. The gene calls are TRBV15 and TRBJ2-7; 9 bases align to TRBD1. CDR3 sequence reads: CATSSGQGTYEQYF. The CDR3 DNA sequence: TGTGCCACCAGCAGCGGACAGGGGACCTACGAGCAGTACTTC.